This TCR beta chain comes out of a study of T cell repertoires in cytomegalovirus infection. Turning to the study itself: In the study, CMV epitopes included recently identified HLA-C-restricted and well-studied HLA-B-restricted ones. A matching HLA type, together with CMV infection, was signaled by public TCR beta signatures. General study points: Identification of carriers of CMV plus the relevant HLA was performed using cumulative public TCR beta family frequency.

V shed 8 bases and J 4 bases; nucleotides not matched to a gene: 10. The CDR3 spans 14 residues. TCRdb passed the reads through MiXCR, listing each CDR3 protein once. The sample consists of about 470,000 distinct CDR3 sequences, roughly 43% of them appearing once. To note about this clonotype: Its antigen is as yet unknown.

The specimen was cultured PBMCs, collected from culture after CMV antigen stimulation. This clonotype was obtained from a human donor in good health (CMV status not recorded). Some clones in this sample may be carry-over from other donors' samples. The genes are TRBV5-3 and TRBJ2-5; TRBD1 matches 8 bases. TRBV5-3 is given ORF status, its function remaining uncertain. CDR3 loop: CASSPTTGAETQYF. The CDR3 bases are TGTGCCAGCAGCCCAACGACAGGGGCAGAGACCCAGTACTTC.